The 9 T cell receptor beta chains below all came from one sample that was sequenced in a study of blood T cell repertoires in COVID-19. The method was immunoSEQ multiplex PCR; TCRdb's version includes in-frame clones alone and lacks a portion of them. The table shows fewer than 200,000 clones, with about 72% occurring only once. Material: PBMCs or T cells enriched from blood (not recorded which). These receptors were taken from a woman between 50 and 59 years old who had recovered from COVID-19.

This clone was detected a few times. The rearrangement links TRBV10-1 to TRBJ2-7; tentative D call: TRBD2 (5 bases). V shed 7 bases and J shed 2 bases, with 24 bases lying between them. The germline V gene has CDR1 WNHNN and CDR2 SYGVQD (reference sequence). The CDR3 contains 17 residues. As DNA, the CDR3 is TGCGCCAGCATCCCCCGGAGAGGGCCGACCCGAACCTACGAGCAGTACTTC. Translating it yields CASIPRRGPTRTYEQYF.

CDR3 amino acids: CASSSDAGTNTGELFF. The CDR3 bases are TGCGCCAGCAGCTCAGACGCGGGTACCAACACCGGGGAGCTGTTTTTT. The rearrangement uses TRBV5-1 and TRBJ2-2; weak D call: TRBD2 (5 bases). CDR3 size: 16 residues. Trimming pared 3 bases from V and 2 bases from J, leaving 14 bases between. CDR1 and CDR2 (germline): SGHRS, YFSETQ.

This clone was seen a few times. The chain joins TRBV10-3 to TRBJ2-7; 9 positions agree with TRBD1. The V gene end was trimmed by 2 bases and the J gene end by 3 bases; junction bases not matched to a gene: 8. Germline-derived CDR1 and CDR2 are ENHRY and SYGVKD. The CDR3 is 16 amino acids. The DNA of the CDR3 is TGTGCCATCAGTGAGCAGACCGGGACAGGGAACTACGAGCAGTACTTC. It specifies CAISEQTGTGNYEQYF.

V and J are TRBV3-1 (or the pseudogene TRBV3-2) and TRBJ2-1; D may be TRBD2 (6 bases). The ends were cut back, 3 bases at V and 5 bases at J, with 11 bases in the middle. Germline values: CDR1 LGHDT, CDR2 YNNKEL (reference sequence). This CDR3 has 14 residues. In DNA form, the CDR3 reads TGTGCCAGCAGCCACCACGGCGGGGACAATGAGCAGTTCTTC. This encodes CASSHHGGDNEQFF.

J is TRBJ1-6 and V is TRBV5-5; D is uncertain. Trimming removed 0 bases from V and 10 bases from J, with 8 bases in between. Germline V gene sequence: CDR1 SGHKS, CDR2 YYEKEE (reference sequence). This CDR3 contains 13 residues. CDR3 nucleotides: TGTGCCAGCAGCTTGGTTGGGAGGTCACCCCTCCACTTT. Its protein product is CASSLVGRSPLHF. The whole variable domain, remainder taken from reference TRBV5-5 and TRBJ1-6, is DAGVTQSPTHLIKTRGQQVTLRCSPISGHKSVSWYQQVLGQGPQFIFQYYEKEERGRGNFPDRFSARQFPNYSSELNVNALLLGDSALYLCASSLVGRSPLHFGNGTRLTVT.

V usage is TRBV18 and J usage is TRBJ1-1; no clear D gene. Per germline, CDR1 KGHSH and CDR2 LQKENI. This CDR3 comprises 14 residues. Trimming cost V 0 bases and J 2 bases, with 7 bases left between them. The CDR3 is CASSPPTHNTEAFF. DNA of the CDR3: TGTGCCAGCTCACCACCGACACACAACACTGAAGCTTTCTTT.

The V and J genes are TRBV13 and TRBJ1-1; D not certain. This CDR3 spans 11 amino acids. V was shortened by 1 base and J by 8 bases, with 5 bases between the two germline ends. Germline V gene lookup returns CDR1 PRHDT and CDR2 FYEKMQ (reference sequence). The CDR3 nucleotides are TGTGCCAGCAGCTTAGTCACAGAAGCTTTCTTT. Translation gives CASSLVTEAFF.

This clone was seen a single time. Here the CDR3 DNA reads TGTGCCAGCAGCCTCCTCAGGGGGGCCCCCTCTGGGGCCAACGTCCTGACTTTC. Translated: CASSLLRGAPSGANVLTF. This chain connects TRBV11-2 to TRBJ2-6; perhaps TRBD1 as D (7 bases). Germline lookup yields CDR1 SGHAT and CDR2 FQNNGV. Between the trimmed V and J ends, which lost 5 bases and 0 bases, there was a span of 17 bases. CDR3 length: 18 residues.

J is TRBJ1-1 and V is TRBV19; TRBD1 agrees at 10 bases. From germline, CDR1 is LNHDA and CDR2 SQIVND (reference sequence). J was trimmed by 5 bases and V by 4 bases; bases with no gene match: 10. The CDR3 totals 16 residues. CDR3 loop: CASSTPTGQGDTEAFF. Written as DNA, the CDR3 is TGTGCCAGTAGTACCCCAACCGGACAGGGGGATACTGAAGCTTTCTTT. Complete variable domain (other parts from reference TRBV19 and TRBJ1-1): DGGITQSPKYLFRKEGQNVTLSCEQNLNHDAMYWYRQDPGQGLRLIYYSQIVNDFQKGDIAEGYSVSREKKESFPLTVTSAQKNPTAFYLCASSTPTGQGDTEAFFGQGTRLTVV.